Here is one TCR beta chain with its context. Some clones are missing from TCRdb's copy, which holds only in-frame ones; the method was immunoSEQ multiplex PCR. The sample consists of 50,000 or so clones, around 90% of them appearing once. CDR1 is SGHRS, CDR2 YFSETQ, per germline. The CDR3 length is 15 residues. V was clipped by 4 bases and J by 4 bases; unmatched bases: 8. This entry comes from a study of blood T cell repertoires in COVID-19. Overall study: The United States, Italy and Spain provided the acute and convalescent COVID-19 samples. Sources were T cells, B-cell-depleted T cells, or PBMCs; the material itself was cDNA or gDNA.

The clonotype comes from a man of 80 years or more with acute or convalescent COVID-19. J is TRBJ1-3 and V is TRBV5-1, with 7 bases matching TRBD1. Sequenced: peripheral blood. The CDR3 loop is CASSTQTGHGNTIYF. For the CDR3, the DNA is TGCGCCAGCAGCACACAGACAGGGCACGGAAACACCATATATTTT.